This T cell receptor (beta chain) derives from a study of blood T cell repertoires in COVID-19. This clone has just one count. Self-reported history from a screening survey and questionnaire set each donor's cohort. Deletions cut 7 bases from V and 9 bases from J, with 34 bases between. The length of the CDR3 is 19 residues. CDR1 is SNHLY, CDR2 FYNNEI, per germline. Clones were read by immunoSEQ multiplex PCR, and TCRdb kept only the in-frame ones, dropping some. The repertoire holds around 450,000 clones, about nine tenths seen once, with less than 0.75% in the top ten. The chain combines TRBV2 with TRBJ1-3, with D perhaps matching TRBD1 (5 bases). This TCR was sampled from a man younger than 35 who had recovered from COVID-19. The sequenced material came from PBMCs or T cells enriched from blood (not recorded which). The CDR3 coding sequence is TGTGCCAGCAAGGGTCACCCGACCGGACGATCAGGGACTTGGGGCACCATATATTTT. This sequence encodes CASKGHPTGRSGTWGTIYF.